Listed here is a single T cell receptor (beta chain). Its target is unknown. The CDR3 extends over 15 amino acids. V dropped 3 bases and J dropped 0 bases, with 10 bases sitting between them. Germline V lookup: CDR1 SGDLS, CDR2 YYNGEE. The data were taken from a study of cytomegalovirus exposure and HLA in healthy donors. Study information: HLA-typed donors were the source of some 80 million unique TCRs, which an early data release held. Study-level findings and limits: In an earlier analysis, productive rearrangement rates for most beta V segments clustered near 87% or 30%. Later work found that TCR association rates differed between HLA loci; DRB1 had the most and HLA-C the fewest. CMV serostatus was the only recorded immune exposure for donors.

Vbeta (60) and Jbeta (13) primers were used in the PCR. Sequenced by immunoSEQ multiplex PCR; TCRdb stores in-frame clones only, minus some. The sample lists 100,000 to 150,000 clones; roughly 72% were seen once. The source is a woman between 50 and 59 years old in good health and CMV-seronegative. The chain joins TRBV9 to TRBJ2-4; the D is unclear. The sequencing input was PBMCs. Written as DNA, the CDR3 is TGTGCCAGCAGCGGATCCGGGTCAGCCAAAAACATTCAGTACTTC. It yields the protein CASSGSGSAKNIQYF.